This T cell receptor (beta chain) stems from a study of T cell changes during pregnancy in multiple sclerosis. V dropped 1 base and J dropped 5; count of bases not matched to a gene: 12. In germline, CDR1 is LGHNA, CDR2 YNFKEQ. The CDR3 runs to 17 residues. Sequencing was performed with immunoSEQ multiplex PCR; in TCRdb, only in-frame clones are kept and a portion is missing. Seen here are about 34,000 clones, roughly 88% observed once, and the top ten hold around 4.2%. The sequencing used peripheral blood, collected in the second trimester of pregnancy. The clonotype originates from a female donor in good health, enrolled as a control in a pregnancy study. The chain uses TRBV4-2 and TRBJ2-3; 7 bases are a match to TRBD2. CDR3 protein: CASSQGLGGSGGDTQYF. In nucleotides, the CDR3 is TGTGCCAGCAGCCAAGGGCTGGGCGGGTCGGGAGGAGATACGCAGTATTTT.